This T cell receptor beta chain was sequenced in a study of T cell responses to AZD1222 COVID-19 vaccine. On this clone itself: The antigen is unknown.

Trimming took 4 bases from V and 2 from J, leaving 12 bases between them. Germline CDR1 reads SGHVS; CDR2 reads FQNEAQ. CDR3 length equals 15 residues. Pooled together were second doses at about 4 or about 12 weeks. Whole-study findings and limits: Only after the peak T cell response were repertoires sampled. Recipients of two AZD1222 doses showed rising Spike-specific TCR breadth and depth.

The repertoire was sequenced with immunoSEQ multiplex PCR; TCRdb's copy has only in-frame clones and lacks some. The data contain 95,000 to 150,000 clones, 90% to 95% of them singletons. This TCR came from an adult who received the AZD1222 COVID-19 vaccine. The material was peripheral blood, obtained 28 days after the second AZD1222 dose. This chain uses TRBV7-8 with TRBJ1-3; no definite D call. The CDR3 nucleotides read TGTGCCAGCAGCTCCCCTTTAAATCCTGGAAACACCATATATTTT. Translation gives CASSSPLNPGNTIYF. The variable domain in full, completed from reference TRBV7-8 and TRBJ1-3, reads GAGVSQSPRYKVAKRGQDVALRCDPISGHVSLFWYQQALGQGPEFLTYFQNEAQLDKSGLPSDRFFAERPEGSVSTLKIQRTQQEDSAVYLCASSSPLNPGNTIYFGEGSWLTVV.